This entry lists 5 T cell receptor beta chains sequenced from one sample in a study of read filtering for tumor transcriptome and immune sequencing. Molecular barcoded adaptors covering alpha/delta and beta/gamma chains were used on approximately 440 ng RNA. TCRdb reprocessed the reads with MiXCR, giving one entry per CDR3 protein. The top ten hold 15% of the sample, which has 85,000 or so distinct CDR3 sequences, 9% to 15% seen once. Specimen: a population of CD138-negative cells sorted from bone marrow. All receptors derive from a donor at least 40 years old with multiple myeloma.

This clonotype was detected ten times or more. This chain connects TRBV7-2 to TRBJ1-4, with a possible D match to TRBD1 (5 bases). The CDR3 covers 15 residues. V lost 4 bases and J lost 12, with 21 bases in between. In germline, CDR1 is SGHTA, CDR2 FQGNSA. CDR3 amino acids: CASSYYSGRGGELFF. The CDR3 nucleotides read TGTGCCAGCAGCTACTATTCAGGCCGGGGGGGTGAACTGTTTTTT. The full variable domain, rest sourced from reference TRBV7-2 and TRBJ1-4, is GAGVSQSPSNKVTEKGKDVELRCDPISGHTALYWYRQSLGQGLEFLIYFQGNSAPDKSGLPSDRFSAERTGGSVSTLTIQRTQQEDSAVYLCASSYYSGRGGELFFGSGTQLSVL.

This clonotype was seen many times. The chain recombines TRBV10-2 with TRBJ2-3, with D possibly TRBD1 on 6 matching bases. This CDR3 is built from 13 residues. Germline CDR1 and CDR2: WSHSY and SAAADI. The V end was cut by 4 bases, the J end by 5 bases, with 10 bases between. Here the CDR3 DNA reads TGCGCCAGCAGTGGACTACAGGGAGATACGCAGTATTTT. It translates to CASSGLQGDTQYF.

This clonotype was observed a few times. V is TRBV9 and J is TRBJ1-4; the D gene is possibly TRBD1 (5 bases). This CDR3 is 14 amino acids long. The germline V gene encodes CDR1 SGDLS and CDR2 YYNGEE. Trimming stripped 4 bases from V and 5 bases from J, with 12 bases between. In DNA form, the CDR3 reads TGTGCCAGCAGCTCCCGGGGGGGGAATGAAAAACTGTTTTTT. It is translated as CASSSRGGNEKLFF.

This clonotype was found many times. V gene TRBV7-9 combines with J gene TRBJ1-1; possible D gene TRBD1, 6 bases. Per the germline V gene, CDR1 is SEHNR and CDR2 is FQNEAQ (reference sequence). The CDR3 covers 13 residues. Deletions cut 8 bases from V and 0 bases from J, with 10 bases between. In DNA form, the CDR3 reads TGTGCCAGCGAGGGACAATTGAACACTGAAGCTTTCTTT. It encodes CASEGQLNTEAFF.

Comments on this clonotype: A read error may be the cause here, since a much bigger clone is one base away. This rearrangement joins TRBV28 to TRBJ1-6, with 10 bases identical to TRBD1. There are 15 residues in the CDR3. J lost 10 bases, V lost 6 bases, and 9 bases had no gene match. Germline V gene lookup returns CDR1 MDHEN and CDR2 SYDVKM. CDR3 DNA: TGTGCCAGCAGACGACAGGGGGCGCTGAGATCACCCCTCCACTTT. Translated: CASRRQGALRSPLHF.